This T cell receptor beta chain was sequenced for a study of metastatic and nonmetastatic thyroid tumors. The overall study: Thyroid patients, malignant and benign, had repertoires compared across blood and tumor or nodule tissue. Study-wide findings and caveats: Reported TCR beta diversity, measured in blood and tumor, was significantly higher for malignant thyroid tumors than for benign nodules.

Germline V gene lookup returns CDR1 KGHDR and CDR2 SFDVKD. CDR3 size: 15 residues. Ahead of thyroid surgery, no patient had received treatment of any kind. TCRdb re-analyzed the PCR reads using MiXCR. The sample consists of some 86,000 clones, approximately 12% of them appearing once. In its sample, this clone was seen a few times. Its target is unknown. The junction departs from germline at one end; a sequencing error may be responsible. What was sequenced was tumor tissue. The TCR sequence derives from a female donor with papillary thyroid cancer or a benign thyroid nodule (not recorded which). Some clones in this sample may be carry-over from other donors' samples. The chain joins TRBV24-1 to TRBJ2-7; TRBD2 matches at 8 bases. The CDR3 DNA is TGTGCCACCATTGATGCGGGAGGCCCCTCCTACGAGCAGTACTTC. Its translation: CATIDAGGPSYEQYF.